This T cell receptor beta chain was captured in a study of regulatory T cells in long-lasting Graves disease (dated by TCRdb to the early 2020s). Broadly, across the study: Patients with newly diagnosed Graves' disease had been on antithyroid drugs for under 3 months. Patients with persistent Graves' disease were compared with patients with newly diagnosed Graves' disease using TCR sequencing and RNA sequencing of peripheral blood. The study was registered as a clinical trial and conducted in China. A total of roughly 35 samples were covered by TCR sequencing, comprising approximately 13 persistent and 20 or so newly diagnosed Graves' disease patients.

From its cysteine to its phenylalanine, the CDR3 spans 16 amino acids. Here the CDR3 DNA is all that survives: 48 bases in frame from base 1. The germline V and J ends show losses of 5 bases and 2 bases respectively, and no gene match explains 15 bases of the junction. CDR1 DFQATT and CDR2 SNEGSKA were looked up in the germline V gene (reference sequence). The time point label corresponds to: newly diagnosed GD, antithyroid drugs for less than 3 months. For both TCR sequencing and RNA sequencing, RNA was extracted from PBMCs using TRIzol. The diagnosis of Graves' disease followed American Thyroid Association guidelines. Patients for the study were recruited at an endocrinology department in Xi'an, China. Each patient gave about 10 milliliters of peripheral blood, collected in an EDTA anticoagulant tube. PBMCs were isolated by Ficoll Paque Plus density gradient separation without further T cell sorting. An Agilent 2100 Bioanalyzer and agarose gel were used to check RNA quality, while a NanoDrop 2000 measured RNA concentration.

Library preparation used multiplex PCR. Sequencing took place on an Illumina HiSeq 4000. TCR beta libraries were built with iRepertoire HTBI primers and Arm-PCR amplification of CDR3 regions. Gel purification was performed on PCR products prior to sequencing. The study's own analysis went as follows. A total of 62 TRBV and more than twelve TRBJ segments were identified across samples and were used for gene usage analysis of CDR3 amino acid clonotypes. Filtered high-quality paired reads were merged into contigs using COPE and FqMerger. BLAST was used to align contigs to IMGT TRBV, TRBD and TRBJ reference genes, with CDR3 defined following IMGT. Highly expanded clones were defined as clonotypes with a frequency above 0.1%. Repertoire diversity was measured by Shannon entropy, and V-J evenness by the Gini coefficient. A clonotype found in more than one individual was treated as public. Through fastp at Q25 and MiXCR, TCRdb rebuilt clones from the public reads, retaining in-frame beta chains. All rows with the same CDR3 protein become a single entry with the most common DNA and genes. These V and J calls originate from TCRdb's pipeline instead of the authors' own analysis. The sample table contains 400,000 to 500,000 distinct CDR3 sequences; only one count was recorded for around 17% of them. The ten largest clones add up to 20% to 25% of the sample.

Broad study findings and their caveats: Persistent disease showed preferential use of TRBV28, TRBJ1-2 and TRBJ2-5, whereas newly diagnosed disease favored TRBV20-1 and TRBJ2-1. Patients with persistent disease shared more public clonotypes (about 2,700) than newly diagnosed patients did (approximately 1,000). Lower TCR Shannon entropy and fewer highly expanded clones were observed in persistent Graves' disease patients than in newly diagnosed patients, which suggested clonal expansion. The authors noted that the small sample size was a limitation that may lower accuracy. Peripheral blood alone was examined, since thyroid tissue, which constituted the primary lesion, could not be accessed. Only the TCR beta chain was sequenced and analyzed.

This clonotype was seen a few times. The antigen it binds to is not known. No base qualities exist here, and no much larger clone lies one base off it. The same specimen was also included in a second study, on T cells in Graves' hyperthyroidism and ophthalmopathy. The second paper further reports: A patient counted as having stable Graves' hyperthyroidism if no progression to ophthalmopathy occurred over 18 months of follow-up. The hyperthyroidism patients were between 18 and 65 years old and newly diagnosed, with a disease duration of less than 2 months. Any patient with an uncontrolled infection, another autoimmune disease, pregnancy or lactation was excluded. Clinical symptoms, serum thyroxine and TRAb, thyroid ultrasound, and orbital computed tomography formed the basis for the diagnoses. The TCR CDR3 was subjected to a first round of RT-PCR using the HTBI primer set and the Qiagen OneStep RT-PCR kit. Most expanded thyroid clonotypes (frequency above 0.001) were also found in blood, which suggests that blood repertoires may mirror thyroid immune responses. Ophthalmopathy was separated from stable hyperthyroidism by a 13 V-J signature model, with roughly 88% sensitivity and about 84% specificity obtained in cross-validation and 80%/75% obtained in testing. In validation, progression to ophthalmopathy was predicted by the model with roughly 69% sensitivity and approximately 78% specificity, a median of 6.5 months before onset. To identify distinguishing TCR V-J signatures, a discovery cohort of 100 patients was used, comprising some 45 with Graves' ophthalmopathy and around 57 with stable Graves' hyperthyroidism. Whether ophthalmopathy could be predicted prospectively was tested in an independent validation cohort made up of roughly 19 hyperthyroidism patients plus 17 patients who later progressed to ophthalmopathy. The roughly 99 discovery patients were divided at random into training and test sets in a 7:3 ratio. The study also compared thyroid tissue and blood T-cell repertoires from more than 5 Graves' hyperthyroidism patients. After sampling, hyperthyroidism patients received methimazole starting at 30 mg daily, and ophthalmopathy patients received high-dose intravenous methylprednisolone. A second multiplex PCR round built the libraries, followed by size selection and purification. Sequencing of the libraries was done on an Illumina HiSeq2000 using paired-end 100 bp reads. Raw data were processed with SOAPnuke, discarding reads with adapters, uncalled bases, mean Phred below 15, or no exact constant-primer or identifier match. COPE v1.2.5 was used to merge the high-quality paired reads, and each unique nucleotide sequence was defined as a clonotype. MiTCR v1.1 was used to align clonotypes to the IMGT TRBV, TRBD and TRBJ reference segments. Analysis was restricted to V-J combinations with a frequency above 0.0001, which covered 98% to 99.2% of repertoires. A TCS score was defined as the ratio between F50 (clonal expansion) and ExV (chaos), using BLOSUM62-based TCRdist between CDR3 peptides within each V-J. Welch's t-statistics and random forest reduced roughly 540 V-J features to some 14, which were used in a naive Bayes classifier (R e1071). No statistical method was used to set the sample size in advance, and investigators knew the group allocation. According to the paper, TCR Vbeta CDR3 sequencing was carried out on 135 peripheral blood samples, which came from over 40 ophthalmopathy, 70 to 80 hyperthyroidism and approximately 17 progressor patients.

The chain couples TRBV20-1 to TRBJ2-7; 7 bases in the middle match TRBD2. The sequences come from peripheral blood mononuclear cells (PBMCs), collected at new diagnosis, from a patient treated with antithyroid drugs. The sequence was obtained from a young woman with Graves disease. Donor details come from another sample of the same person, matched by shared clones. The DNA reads TGCAGTGCTTGGGGAGGGCTTAGCGGAAGTACCTACGAGCAGTACTTC. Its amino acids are CSAWGGLSGSTYEQYF.